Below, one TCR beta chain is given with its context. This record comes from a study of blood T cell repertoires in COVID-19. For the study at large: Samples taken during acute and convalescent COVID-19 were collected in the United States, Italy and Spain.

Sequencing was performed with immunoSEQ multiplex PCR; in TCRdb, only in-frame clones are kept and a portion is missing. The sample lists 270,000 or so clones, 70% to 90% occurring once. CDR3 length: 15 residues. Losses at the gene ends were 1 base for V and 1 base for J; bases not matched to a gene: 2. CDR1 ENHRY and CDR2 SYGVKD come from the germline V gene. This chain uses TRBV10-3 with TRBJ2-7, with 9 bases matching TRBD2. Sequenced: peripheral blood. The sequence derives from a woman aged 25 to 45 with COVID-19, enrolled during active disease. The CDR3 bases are TGTGCCATCAGTGAGTTAGCGGGGGCTTCCTACGAGCAGTACTTC. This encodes CAISELAGASYEQYF.